These 5 T cell receptor beta chains share one sample of origin, sequenced in a study of human T cells and chemical hapten exposure. TCRdb processed the RACE reads anew with MiXCR; each CDR3 protein has one entry. The data show some 350,000 distinct CDR3 sequences, under 9% seen once. Stated time point: patch test 1, 2 weeks after DPC sensitization. Treatment defined: therapeutic diphenylcyclopropenone sensitization with weekly scalp DPC. Sequencing was performed on whole blood, taken in connection with sensitization to the hapten diphenylcyclopropenone (DPC). The receptor source for this set is a woman aged 18-35 years with alopecia areata. Some clones in this sample may be carry-over from other donors' samples.

This clonotype was detected a few times. The chain uses TRBV6-5 and TRBJ1-3; D gene ambiguous. Per the germline V gene, CDR1 is MNHEY and CDR2 is SVGAGI. Trimming pared 6 bases from V and 0 bases from J, leaving 6 bases between. The CDR3 has 13 amino acids. CDR3: CASSRSSGNTIYF. CDR3 DNA: TGTGCCAGCAGCAGGAGCTCTGGAAACACCATATATTTT.

This clonotype came up many times. The V gene is TRBV6-1, the J gene TRBJ1-2; 12 nucleotides match TRBD1. The germline V gene has CDR1 MNHNS and CDR2 SASEGT. The CDR3 is 15 amino acids. With V trimmed by 11 bases and J by 8 bases, 15 bases remained unmatched. CDR3 sequence: CARLRTGQGALGYTF. The CDR3 bases are TGTGCCCGTCTCAGGACGGGACAGGGGGCGCTCGGCTACACCTTC.

The gene calls are TRBV25-1 and TRBJ2-3; unclear D gene. The CDR3 runs 14 residues. The ends were cut back, 2 bases at V and 2 bases at J, with 8 bases in the middle. CDR1 MGHDK and CDR2 SYGVNS come from the germline V gene. The CDR3 protein is CASSEAGPTDTQYF. The CDR3 coding sequence is TGTGCCAGCAGTGAAGCAGGTCCCACAGATACGCAGTATTTT.

V usage is TRBV7-8 and J usage is TRBJ2-5; possible D gene TRBD1, 6 bases. The V end lost 0 bases, the J end lost 2 bases, and 7 bases lay between the germline ends. The germline V gene has CDR1 SGHVS and CDR2 FQNEAQ. CDR3 length: 14 residues. The CDR3 DNA reads as TGTGCCAGCAGCTTAGCCAGGGGACAAGAGACCCAGTACTTC. The encoded protein is CASSLARGQETQYF.

The rearrangement uses TRBV13 and TRBJ1-1, with D maybe TRBD1 (5 bases). Germline loops: CDR1 PRHDT, CDR2 FYEKMQ (reference sequence). Trimming removed 2 bases from V and 3 bases from J, with 10 bases in between. The length of the CDR3 is 14 residues. The CDR3 is CASSLLDKDTEAFF. The CDR3, as DNA: TGTGCCAGCAGCTTATTGGACAAAGACACTGAAGCTTTCTTT.